This T cell receptor (beta chain) originates from a study of neoadjuvant nivolumab and ipilimumab in lung cancer. CDR1 MNHNS and CDR2 SASEGT come from the germline V gene. The CDR3 runs to 15 residues. V lost 2 bases, J lost 0 bases, and 11 bases lay in between. Generated by immunoSEQ multiplex PCR, the TCRdb table keeps only in-frame clones and is missing some. The top ten hold around 4.8% of the sample, which has approximately 30,000 clones, less than 95% seen once. The material was peripheral blood, obtained after neoadjuvant nivolumab, alone or with ipilimumab, at or shortly before surgery. The clonotype was recovered from an adult with non-small cell lung cancer. The chain recombines TRBV6-1 with TRBJ2-7; D ambiguous. The DNA of the CDR3 is TGTGCCAGCAGTGAAATGCAGCAGAGCTCCTACGAGCAGTACTTC. This translates into CASSEMQQSSYEQYF.